A selection of T cell receptor beta chains follows, all from one sample in a study of T cells in Graves' hyperthyroidism and ophthalmopathy. TCRdb reprocessed the multiplex PCR reads with MiXCR, giving one entry per CDR3 protein. The sample records 600,000 or so distinct CDR3 sequences, around 13% being singletons. Sequences were obtained from blood. These receptors originate from a woman in her 50s with Graves' ophthalmopathy. Both conserved end residues are part of each CDR3. The D gene is left open where the match is weak. Clone size is given for some rows only: seen once, a few or many times, or a class if the clone is expanded.

D,J,size,V,DNA,CDR3
NA,TRBJ2-3,NA,TRBV27,TGTGCCAGCAGTTTAATTGGCATTAAGGCAGATACGCAGTATTTT,CASSLIGIKADTQYF
TRBD2,TRBJ2-1,few,TRBV6-1,TGTGCCAGCAGTTTAGTAGCGGGAGGTCGTAATGAGCAGTTCTTC,CASSLVAGGRNEQFF
NA,TRBJ2-1,few,TRBV29-1,TGCAGCGGTCGTACAGGTCTCAATGAGCAGTTCTTC,CSGRTGLNEQFF
NA,TRBJ2-3,many,TRBV28,TGTGCCAGCAGGCCCCAGGACGGAGCTAGCACAGATACGCAGTATTTT,CASRPQDGASTDTQYF
NA,TRBJ2-7,many,TRBV28,TGTGCCAGCAGTTTTACGGGCGCGGGCCCCCTGGGCGAGCAGTACTTC,CASSFTGAGPLGEQYF
TRBD1,TRBJ2-3,many,TRBV28,TGTGCCAGCAGTTTATGGGGGACAGGGGGAGCAGATACGCAGTATTTT,CASSLWGTGGADTQYF
NA,TRBJ2-1,NA,TRBV28,TGTGCCAGCAGTTCTCCTTTAGATGGGGGCAGGTGGTTCTTC,CASSSPLDGGRWFF
NA,TRBJ1-5,few,TRBV4-3,TGCGCCAGCAGCCAAGATCCGGAGGGATATCAGCCCCAGCATTTT,CASSQDPEGYQPQHF
NA,TRBJ2-4,NA,TRBV5-1,TGCGCCAGCAGCTTGTTAGGGATTCCAGCCAAAAACATTCAGTACTTC,CASSLLGIPAKNIQYF
TRBD1,TRBJ1-1,many,TRBV11-2,TGTGCCAGCAGCCGAATGACAGGGACCACTGAAGCTTTCTTT,CASSRMTGTTEAFF
NA,TRBJ1-5,few,TRBV28,TGTGCCAGCAGCCAACAGGGCGATCAGCCCCAGCATTTT,CASSQQGDQPQHF
TRBD2,TRBJ2-1,few,TRBV5-1,TGCGCCAGCAGCACGACTAGCGGGAGTTTAGGTGAGCAGTTCTTC,CASSTTSGSLGEQFF
NA,TRBJ1-1,few,TRBV12-3/TRBV12-4,TGTGCCAGCAGTTTAACGGGTTTAACTGAAGCTTTCTTT,CASSLTGLTEAFF
TRBD1,TRBJ1-1,few,TRBV5-1,TGCGCCAGCAGCCCGACAGGGCCGAACACTGAAGCTTTCTTT,CASSPTGPNTEAFF
TRBD1,TRBJ2-1,few,TRBV9,TGTGCCAGCACCCCTGAGAGGGGACAGCGTTACAATGAGCAGTTCTTC,CASTPERGQRYNEQFF
NA,TRBJ2-3,NA,TRBV28,TGTGCCGGCAGTTTCGTCTGGAAGGACACAGATACGCAGTATTTT,CAGSFVWKDTDTQYF